This TCR beta chain emerged from a study of OX40 agonist ivuxolimab in advanced cancers. Sampling times: baseline, cycle 4 day 1, cycle 7 day 1. Points on this clone: Its antigen remains unidentified.

Study-wide findings and caveats: Both CD4+ and CD8+ T cell populations in blood had undergone clonal expansion by week 6 at 0.1 to 3.0 mg/kg. Expanded peripheral T cell antigen specificity was not determined.

Losses at the gene ends were 3 bases for V and 2 bases for J; bases not matched to a gene: 3. CDR3 size: 15 residues. The germline gives CDR1 MNHNY, CDR2 SVGAGI (reference sequence). The data were produced by immunoSEQ multiplex PCR, yet TCRdb's version contains in-frame clones alone and is incomplete. The top ten clones hold more than 0.4% of a sample with 70,000 to 75,000 clones, approximately 90% of them seen once. The V gene is TRBV6-6, the J gene TRBJ1-5, with 8 bases matching TRBD1. The specimen was CD4+ or CD8+ T cells sorted from blood, collected in a trial of the OX40 agonist ivuxolimab. This clonotype was sampled from an adult with an advanced solid tumor such as melanoma, head and neck, liver or kidney cancer. The CDR3 spells CASSYEDRGNQPQHF. The CDR3, as DNA: TGTGCCAGCAGTTATGAGGACAGGGGCAATCAGCCCCAGCATTTT.